This T cell receptor beta chain was found in a study of beta chain features in type 1 diabetes. Study summary: All samples together contributed more than 90,000,000 sorted cells for examination. Points from the study as a whole: Shorter TCRB CDR3s, moderately but significantly so, were found in Type 1 diabetes patients in all four CD4+ subsets. A possible short-template PCR bias applies equally to patients and controls.

Turning to this clone: Its antigen is unknown.

The CDR3 is made up of 14 amino acids. Germline CDR1 SGHRS, CDR2 YFSETQ. V lost 6 bases and J lost 4, with 15 bases in between. What was sequenced were expressed TCRB transcripts, since all of the isolated RNA had been reverse transcribed. The protocol was immunoSEQ multiplex PCR, while the TCRdb copy is restricted to in-frame clones and leaves out a portion. The table has over 650,000 clones, over 13% seen once; the top ten hold 0.03% to 0.045%. Sorting with CD45RO/CCR7/CD25/CD127/CD95/CD27 yielded naive, central memory, regulatory and stem-like memory CD4+ cells. The source is a man aged 18 to 29 with type 1 diabetes. The chain employs TRBV5-1 and TRBJ2-3; tentatively, D is TRBD1 or TRBD2 (5 bases each). Sequenced material: naive CD4+ T cells from blood. CDR3 sequence: CASMTRDGPDTQYF. DNA for the CDR3: TGCGCCAGCATGACTCGGGACGGGCCAGATACGCAGTATTTT.